The rows below give T cell receptor beta chains drawn from one sample of a study of vaccination effects on CD4 cells after COVID-19. No antigens are known for them. Measured with immunoSEQ multiplex PCR; TCRdb has only the in-frame clones, and not every one. The table shows approximately 47,000 clones, with less than 85% occurring only once. This specimen was CD4+ T cells from PBMCs cultured without peptide, taken after COVID-19 vaccination. The receptors originated from a human donor who received a COVID-19 vaccine. Both conserved end residues are part of each CDR3. Each record gives: clone size, V gene, J gene, D gene, CDR3 protein, CDR3 DNA. A D gene is named only where the DNA matches it firmly. A clone size is listed for some rows: how often the clone was seen (once, few, many), or a class if it is expanded.

.	TRBV18	TRBJ2-3	.	CASSPPTRTDTQYF	TGTGCCAGCTCACCACCGACTCGCACAGATACGCAGTATTTT
medium-sized	TRBV6-5	TRBJ2-1	.	CASSYSTSSYNEQFF	TGTGCCAGCAGTTACTCGACTAGCTCCTACAATGAGCAGTTCTTC
few	TRBV29-1	TRBJ1-2	.	CSVGGYYGYTF	TGCAGCGTTGGGGGGTACTATGGCTACACCTTC
few	TRBV5-4	TRBJ1-1	TRBD1	CASSPLTGVNTEAFF	TGTGCCAGCAGCCCACTGACAGGGGTGAACACTGAAGCTTTCTTT
.	TRBV18	TRBJ2-1	.	CASSPQDRDEQFF	TGTGCCAGCTCACCCCAGGATCGTGATGAGCAGTTCTTC
.	TRBV2	TRBJ2-1	.	CASSESGSSYNEQFF	TGTGCCAGCAGTGAAAGCGGATCCTCCTACAATGAGCAGTTCTTC
.	TRBV6-4	TRBJ1-2	.	CASSDSGTLNYGYTF	TGTGCCAGCAGTGACTCCGGGACACTGAACTATGGCTACACCTTC
.	TRBV5-1	TRBJ2-1	TRBD1	CASSLAGRGNYNEQFF	TGCGCCAGCAGCTTAGCAGGCAGGGGGAATTACAATGAGCAGTTCTTC
few	TRBV19	TRBJ1-4	.	CASSPTATNEKLFF	TGTGCCAGTAGTCCGACAGCGACTAATGAAAAACTGTTTTTT
.	TRBV9	TRBJ2-3	.	CASSVARERDTQYF	TGTGCCAGCAGCGTAGCTCGGGAGAGGGATACGCAGTATTTT
.	TRBV23-1	TRBJ2-6	.	CASSQIRHISGANVLTF	TGCGCCAGCAGTCAAATCCGACATATCTCTGGGGCCAACGTCCTGACTTTC
.	TRBV2	TRBJ2-6	TRBD1	CASSAGGLSGANVLTF	TGTGCCAGCAGTGCAGGGGGCCTCTCTGGGGCCAACGTCCTGACTTTC
.	TRBV5-1	TRBJ2-1	.	CASSLDPRGGNEQFF	TGCGCCAGCAGCTTGGACCCTAGGGGAGGCAATGAGCAGTTCTTC
.	TRBV5-1	TRBJ1-2	.	CASSSTYTEGRGYTF	TGCGCCAGCAGCTCTACCTATACAGAAGGGAGAGGCTACACCTTC
.	TRBV5-1	TRBJ2-7	TRBD2	CASSLGLRTSGSRRDEQYF	TGCGCCAGCAGCTTGGGCCTTCGGACTAGCGGGAGCAGAAGGGACGAGCAGTACTTC
.	TRBV10-3	TRBJ2-1	TRBD2	CAISESGLAATSSYNEQFF	TGTGCCATCAGTGAGTCGGGCCTAGCGGCTACTAGCTCCTACAATGAGCAGTTCTTC
.	TRBV5-1	TRBJ2-5	TRBD2	CASSLAGGPMETQYF	TGCGCCAGCAGCTTGGCGGGAGGGCCAATGGAGACCCAGTACTTC
once	TRBV11-2	TRBJ2-1	.	CASSPRADSSYNEQFF	TGTGCCAGCAGCCCCAGGGCGGATAGCTCCTACAATGAGCAGTTCTTC
.	TRBV5-6	TRBJ1-1	.	CASSSRGHFGTEAFF	TGTGCCAGCAGCTCGAGGGGACACTTTGGCACTGAAGCTTTCTTT
.	TRBV29-1	TRBJ1-1	.	CSVEDLPGDTEAFF	TGCAGCGTTGAAGATCTTCCAGGGGATACTGAAGCTTTCTTT
.	TRBV7-2	TRBJ1-2	.	CASSLESTYGYTF	TGTGCCAGCAGCTTAGAGTCAACCTATGGCTACACCTTC
.	TRBV6-5	TRBJ1-2	TRBD1	CASSRSGGLGYTF	TGTGCCAGCAGTAGGTCAGGGGGCCTCGGCTACACCTTC
.	TRBV13	TRBJ1-3	.	CASSLGGTGNTIYF	TGTGCCAGCAGCTTGGGGGGCACTGGAAACACCATATATTTT
.	TRBV19	TRBJ2-4	TRBD2	CASSMMLAGVAKNIQYF	TGTGCCAGTAGTATGATGTTAGCGGGTGTAGCCAAAAACATTCAGTACTTC
.	TRBV6-6	TRBJ2-7	.	CASRNGVGPYEQYF	TGTGCCAGCAGGAATGGGGTAGGGCCTTACGAGCAGTACTTC
.	TRBV7-9	TRBJ1-1	.	CASSLSLGNEAFF	TGTGCCAGCAGCTTATCTTTAGGTAATGAAGCTTTCTTT
.	TRBV12-3/TRBV12-4	TRBJ2-5	TRBD2	CANTRGGQETQYF	TGTGCCAACACCCGGGGGGGTCAAGAGACCCAGTACTTC
.	TRBV5-4	TRBJ2-1	.	CASSLGGISSNGEQFF	TGTGCCAGCAGCTTGGGCGGGATAAGCAGTAACGGTGAGCAGTTCTTC
.	TRBV7-9	TRBJ2-1	TRBD2	CASSLRPAGADNEQFF	TGTGCCAGCAGCTTAAGGCCAGCGGGAGCCGACAATGAGCAGTTCTTC
few	TRBV20-1	TRBJ2-3	TRBD2	CSASGRGVGDTQYF	TGCAGTGCTAGTGGACGGGGGGTTGGAGATACGCAGTATTTT
.	TRBV19	TRBJ2-5	.	CASSIGGSEQETQYF	TGTGCCAGTAGTATAGGGGGCAGCGAACAAGAGACCCAGTACTTC
few	TRBV4-1	TRBJ2-2	TRBD2	CASSQGGGIKREGRDTGELFF	TGCGCCAGCAGCCAGGGGGGTGGGATTAAGCGGGAGGGCCGGGACACCGGGGAGCTGTTTTTT
.	TRBV10-3	TRBJ1-2	.	CAISTTGTEDYGYTF	TGTGCCATCAGTACCACCGGGACCGAGGACTATGGCTACACCTTC
.	TRBV29-1	TRBJ2-7	TRBD2	CSVARLAGVHEQYF	TGCAGCGTTGCCCGACTAGCGGGAGTCCACGAGCAGTACTTC
once	TRBV11-2	TRBJ2-7	.	CASSPQTASTYEQYF	TGTGCCAGCAGCCCTCAAACGGCGAGTACCTACGAGCAGTACTTC
.	TRBV4-1	TRBJ2-1	.	CASSYRRQSEQFF	TGCGCCAGCAGCTACCGGCGGCAGAGTGAGCAGTTCTTC
few	TRBV27	TRBJ2-7	.	CASSSYRENEQYF	TGTGCCAGCAGCTCCTACAGGGAAAACGAGCAGTACTTC
.	TRBV4-1	TRBJ1-5	TRBD1	CASSQEGQGAQPQHF	TGCGCCAGCAGCCAAGAGGGACAGGGTGCCCAGCCCCAGCATTTT
.	TRBV11-2	TRBJ1-2	.	CASSPGNYGYTF	TGTGCCAGCAGCCCGGGGAACTATGGCTACACCTTC
.	TRBV7-8	TRBJ2-7	.	CASRKQAQSYEQYF	TGTGCCAGCAGGAAGCAGGCGCAGTCCTACGAGCAGTACTTC
few	TRBV27	TRBJ1-6	.	CASSPPGGSYNSPLHF	TGTGCCAGCAGTCCCCCGGGGGGCTCCTATAATTCACCCCTCCACTTT
.	TRBV10-1	TRBJ2-3	.	CASSEGTDTQYF	TGCGCCAGCAGTGAGGGAACAGATACGCAGTATTTT
.	TRBV15	TRBJ2-2	TRBD2	CATSSIAGAGELFF	TGTGCCACCAGCAGTATAGCGGGAGCCGGGGAGCTGTTTTTT
.	TRBV18	TRBJ2-5	.	CASSPPVVETQYF	TGTGCCAGCTCACCACCGGTCGTTGAGACCCAGTACTTC
.	TRBV9	TRBJ1-2	.	CASSVDLRAALRGYTF	TGTGCCAGCAGCGTAGATCTCAGGGCCGCCCTTCGAGGCTACACCTTC
.	TRBV9	TRBJ2-1	TRBD2	CASSAGTTGNEQFF	TGTGCCAGCAGCGCCGGGACTACTGGCAATGAGCAGTTCTTC
.	TRBV7-2	TRBJ1-2	.	CASSLGAPDTYGYTF	TGTGCCAGCAGCTTAGGAGCACCTGATACCTATGGCTACACCTTC
.	TRBV18	TRBJ2-7	TRBD2	CASSPKRGSTYEQYF	TGTGCCAGCTCCCCGAAGCGGGGGTCTACCTACGAGCAGTACTTC
.	TRBV7-9	TRBJ2-7	TRBD1	CASSHDRVRSYEQYF	TGTGCCAGCAGCCACGACAGGGTGCGTTCCTACGAGCAGTACTTC
.	TRBV5-8	TRBJ1-1	.	CASSLLGTRTFF	TGTGCCAGCAGCTTGTTAGGGACAAGAACTTTCTTT
.	TRBV19	TRBJ1-6	.	CASSIEQGNNSPLHF	TGTGCCAGTAGTATAGAGCAGGGTAATAATTCACCCCTCCACTTT
once	TRBV7-2	TRBJ1-5	.	CASSLVGGQPQHF	TGTGCCAGCAGCTTAGTCGGGGGTCAGCCCCAGCATTTT
.	TRBV6-6	TRBJ2-1	TRBD2	CASKTSGNNEQFF	TGTGCCAGCAAGACTAGCGGGAACAATGAGCAGTTCTTC
.	TRBV5-1	TRBJ2-1	.	CASSLVGRPSSYNEQFF	TGCGCCAGCAGCTTGGTCGGGCGGCCGAGCTCCTACAATGAGCAGTTCTTC